This record covers a single T cell receptor beta chain. This clone's antigen is unknown. Per-base qualities were not stored, and no clone one base away is much larger. The CDR3, cysteine through phenylalanine, is 13 amino acids long. Only the CDR3 region is kept as DNA, spanning 39 bases read in frame from base 1. Germline trimming: 4 bases from V, 4 bases from J; junction bases outside gene matches: 4. The germline V gene encodes CDR1 MNHEY and CDR2 SMNVEV (reference sequence). The data stem from a study of blood T cell repertoires in COVID-19 (dated by TCRdb to 2018 to 2021). Regarding the study in general: Collaborator samples came from the United States, Italy and Spain and covered acute and convalescent phases of COVID-19. The prospective study material was composed of cDNA or gDNA derived from T cells, B-cell-depleted T cells, or PBMCs. The dataset comprised deeply sampled blood TCRbeta repertoires from subjects exposed to, actively infected with, or recovered from COVID-19. The repertoires were released in a freely available public database intended as a resource for research on the immune response to SARS-CoV-2. The samples were drawn from the first 160 participants of the ongoing ImmuneRACE study and from 1,254 subjects provided by 6 global collaborators. A de-identified subject ID, COVID-19 status, age in years and sex were almost always included in the sample metadata. HLA class I and class II types, where available, came from metadata supplied by the sample provider rather than from assay-based typing.

Another Seattle source contributed samples from volunteer blood donors who had recovered from COVID-19. Whole blood was collected in K2EDTA tubes by collaborating institutions according to the institutions' own protocols. Collaborator samples were shipped for TCRbeta analysis as frozen whole blood, isolated PBMCs, or DNA extracted from either sample type. The full study reports these points: The amount of clinical and demographic metadata varied by source and participant and was provided uncurated.

The immunoSEQ Assay, a bias-controlled multiplex PCR, was used to amplify TCRbeta CDR3 regions from genomic DNA. In the original analysis: Within the assay, amplification of reference gene primers was used to estimate how many nucleated cells each sample contained. Sequence reads were collapsed and filtered to measure the absolute abundance of every unique TCRbeta CDR3 rearrangement. For each sample, productive Simpson clonality was calculated as the square root of Simpson's diversity index over productive rearrangements. TCRdb provides this immuneACCESS table in a form limited to in-frame rearrangements. Some clones are lacking; in checked studies, under half of them reflect an unresolved V gene, and why the rest are absent is not known. V, J and clone size derive from that table, while D and trimming were established from the DNA sequence. This sample has 310,000 or so clones in its table, and roughly 90% of those were observed once. About 6.8% of the sample is in the top ten clones.

The sequence is built from TRBV27 and TRBJ2-7; 7 bases in the middle match TRBD2. The clonotype originates from a man younger than 30 who had recovered from COVID-19. The source material was peripheral blood. The CDR3 in this case is CASSWRERYEQYF. Read as DNA, the sequence is TGTGCCAGCAGTTGGCGGGAGCGGTACGAGCAGTACTTC.